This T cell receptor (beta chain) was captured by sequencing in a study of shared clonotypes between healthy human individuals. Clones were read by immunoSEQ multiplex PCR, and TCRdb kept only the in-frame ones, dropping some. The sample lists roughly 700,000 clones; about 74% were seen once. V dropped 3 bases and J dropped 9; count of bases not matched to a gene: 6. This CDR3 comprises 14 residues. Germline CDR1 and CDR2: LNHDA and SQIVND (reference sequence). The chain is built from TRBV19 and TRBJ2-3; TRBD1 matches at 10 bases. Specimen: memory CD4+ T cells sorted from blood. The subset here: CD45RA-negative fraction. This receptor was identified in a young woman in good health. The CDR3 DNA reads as TGTGCCAGTAGTATTCCAGGGACAGGGGAGACGCAGTATTTT. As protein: CASSIPGTGETQYF.